These 29 T cell receptor beta chains came from one sample sequenced in a study of CD8 T cells in ankylosing spondylitis. From the 5' RACE reads, TCRdb called clonotypes with MiXCR, one entry per CDR3 protein. The sample contains about 160,000 distinct CDR3 sequences, about 18% of which appear only once. The sample taken for sequencing was blood, either unsorted or a sorted T cell fraction (not recorded which). Receptors originate from a male donor with ankylosing spondylitis or in good health (not recorded which).

The V gene is TRBV5-1, the J gene TRBJ2-2; D not certain. Trimming took 0 bases from V and 5 from J, leaving 8 bases between them. Germline values: CDR1 SGHRS, CDR2 YFSETQ. The CDR3 runs to 14 residues. The CDR3, as DNA: TGCGCCAGCAGCTTGGCCATAGGGACCGGGGAGCTGTTTTTT. Translated: CASSLAIGTGELFF. Full variable domain (remainder filled in from reference TRBV5-1 and TRBJ2-2): KAGVTQTPRYLIKTRGQQVTLSCSPISGHRSVSWYQQTPGQGLQFLFEYFSETQRNKGNFPGRFSGRQFSNSRSEMNVSTLELGDSALYLCASSLAIGTGELFFGEGSRLTVL.

This clonotype was counted ten times or more. The chain employs TRBV5-1 and TRBJ2-1, with D perhaps assigned TRBD1 or TRBD2 (5 bases each). The CDR3 totals 15 residues. Germline lookup yields CDR1 SGHRS and CDR2 YFSETQ. V lost 1 base and J lost 6, with 14 bases in between. For the CDR3, the DNA is TGCGCCAGCAGCTTGAGTGGGACCTCGTCCAATGAGCAGTTCTTC. This encodes CASSLSGTSSNEQFF.

The table lists this clonotype with a few counts. The chain couples TRBV28 to TRBJ2-7; D gene uncertain. V was pared by 6 bases and J by 1 base, with 16 bases between. The V gene's germline CDR1 is MDHEN and CDR2 SYDVKM. CDR3 length equals 15 residues. The CDR3 loop is CASRPRSVGSYEQYF. CDR3 coding DNA: TGTGCCAGCAGGCCGAGGTCGGTAGGGTCCTACGAGCAGTACTTC.

V usage is TRBV7-9 and J usage is TRBJ1-1; maybe TRBD1 (5 bases). Trimming took off 5 bases at V and 3 bases at J, with 16 bases between the two ends. The CDR3 covers 15 residues. CDR1 and CDR2 from the germline V gene are SEHNR and FQNEAQ (reference sequence). CDR3 nucleotide sequence: TGTGCCAGCAGCCCAGCGCTGGGGCCCGACACTGAAGCTTTCTTT. It yields the protein CASSPALGPDTEAFF.

The rearrangement uses TRBV19 and TRBJ2-2, with D perhaps matching TRBD2 (6 bases). Germline V gene sequence: CDR1 LNHDA, CDR2 SQIVND (reference sequence). With 5 bases removed from V and 7 bases from J, the gap between germline ends came to 14 bases. The CDR3 spans 14 residues. The CDR3 DNA reads TGTGCCAGTAGTGCTCGACTAGTAGGCGGGGAGCTGTTTTTT. Translation: CASSARLVGGELFF.

This clonotype was seen more than once but under ten times. The chain links TRBV3-1 to TRBJ1-1; no definite D call. Per the germline V gene, CDR1 is LGHDT and CDR2 is YNNKEL (reference sequence). The ends were cut back, 1 base at V and 4 bases at J, with 10 bases in the middle. This CDR3 spans 14 amino acids. CDR3 in amino acids: CASSQGRGSTEAFF. The CDR3 bases are TGTGCCAGCAGCCAAGGGCGGGGATCCACTGAAGCTTTCTTT.

This clonotype was counted at least ten times. V is TRBV29-1 and J is TRBJ2-6; TRBD2 is a possible D gene (5 bases). The length of the CDR3 is 16 residues. Trimming left V 6 bases short and J 2 bases short, with 17 bases between. Germline CDR1 and CDR2: SQVTM and ANQGSEA. The CDR3 is CSVLLGEVAGANVLTF. CDR3 in DNA: TGCAGCGTCCTTCTCGGGGAAGTGGCTGGGGCCAACGTCCTGACTTTC.

The chain has TRBV5-6 and TRBJ2-1; 15 bases map to TRBD2. CDR1 and CDR2 from the germline V gene are SGHDT and YYEEEE. V was pared by 5 bases and J by 1 base, with 7 bases of the junction left unmatched. The CDR3 has 18 amino acids. The CDR3 sequence: CASSPGLAGGISYNEQFF. DNA of the CDR3: TGTGCCAGCAGTCCGGGACTAGCGGGAGGTATTTCCTACAATGAGCAGTTCTTC.

This clonotype was counted at least ten times. V and J are TRBV5-5 and TRBJ2-3; no clear D gene. Germline V CDR1 and CDR2: SGHKS, YYEKEE (reference sequence). V was trimmed by 2 bases and J by 3 bases, leaving 16 bases between them. This CDR3 comprises 16 residues. The CDR3 reads CASSLGPLMATDTQYF. CDR3 DNA: TGTGCCAGCAGCTTAGGTCCATTAATGGCGACAGATACGCAGTATTTT.

Details on this clonotype: A much bigger clone sits one base away, suggesting this may be a read error. The chain couples TRBV29-1 to TRBJ2-3, with D tentatively TRBD1 (5 bases). Gene TRBJ1-5 matches the end of the DNA better, so the J call may be wrong. Per germline, CDR1 SQVTM and CDR2 ANQGSEA. The length of the CDR3 is 16 residues. CDR3 sequence: CSASGTSGRGTDTQHF. The CDR3 nucleotides read TGCAGCGCCTCCGGGACTAGCGGGAGGGGCACAGATACGCAGCATTTT.

Only a few counts were recorded for this clonotype. This rearrangement joins TRBV6-6 to TRBJ1-1; 11 positions match TRBD1. The CDR3 totals 16 residues. Germline assignment: CDR1 MNHNY and CDR2 SVGAGI (reference sequence). With V trimmed by 5 bases and J by 4 bases, 9 bases remained unmatched. In DNA, the CDR3 is TGTGCCAGCAGTAAACCTTCCGGGACAGGGGGCACTGAAGCTTTCTTT. Protein sequence: CASSKPSGTGGTEAFF.

This chain connects TRBV3-1 to TRBJ2-4; D may be TRBD1 or TRBD2 (5 bases each). Germline loops: CDR1 LGHDT, CDR2 YNNKEL (reference sequence). V was clipped by 0 bases and J by 7 bases, with 13 bases between them. The CDR3 length is 15 residues. CDR3 sequence reads: CASSQDGGWDNIQYF. The CDR3 DNA reads TGTGCCAGCAGCCAAGATGGGGGATGGGATAACATTCAGTACTTC.

Concerning this clonotype itself: It may be a read error: a sequence one base away is much more abundant. V gene TRBV20-1 combines with J gene TRBJ1-6, with D maybe TRBD1 (5 bases). CDR1 DFQATT and CDR2 SNEGSKA come from the germline V gene (reference sequence). The CDR3 length is 15 residues. DNA for the CDR3: TGCAGTACTAGACCCCCGGGACCCAACAATTCACCCCTCCACTTT. It is translated as CSTRPPGPNNSPLHF.

At least ten counts were recorded for this clonotype. The chain uses TRBV20-1 and TRBJ2-5; 10 bases agree with TRBD2. J was trimmed by 5 bases and V by 4 bases; bases with no gene match: 1. The CDR3 is 12 residues long. From germline, CDR1 is DFQATT and CDR2 SNEGSKA (reference sequence). The CDR3 nucleotides read TGCAGTGCTACTAGCGGGGGTGAGACCCAGTACTTC. This sequence encodes CSATSGGETQYF.

This clonotype has ten or more counts. The CDR3 coding sequence is TGCAGTGCTGGACAGGGTAGCTCACCCCTCCACTTT. This encodes CSAGQGSSPLHF. The genes are TRBV20-1 and TRBJ1-6; 8 nucleotides line up with TRBD1. V shed 5 bases, J shed 10 bases, and the junction held 4 bases outside the gene matches. This CDR3 region has 12 residues. CDR1 and CDR2 (germline): DFQATT, SNEGSKA (reference sequence).

The chain joins TRBV24-1 to TRBJ1-5; 7 bases are a match to TRBD1. Germline trimming cut 6 bases from V and 2 bases from J; bases unmatched to any gene: 6. This CDR3 spans 15 amino acids. Germline V gene sequence: CDR1 KGHDR, CDR2 SFDVKD. The CDR3 nucleotides read TGTGCCACCAGTACTACGCAGGGGGGCAATCAGCCCCAGCATTTT. It translates to CATSTTQGGNQPQHF.

This clonotype was picked up many times. This sequence joins TRBV18 and TRBJ2-4, with a possible D match to TRBD1 (5 bases). Trimming left V 0 bases short and J 2 bases short, with 5 bases between. From germline, CDR1 is KGHSH and CDR2 LQKENI. The CDR3 runs 14 residues. The CDR3 coding sequence is TGTGCCAGCTCACCACCGGACACCAAAAACATTCAGTACTTC. Translation: CASSPPDTKNIQYF. Full variable domain (missing parts from reference TRBV18 and TRBJ2-4): NAGVMQNPRHLVRRRGQEARLRCSPMKGHSHVYWYRQLPEEGLKFMVYLQKENIIDESGMPKERFSAEFPKEGPSILRIQQVVRGDSAAYFCASSPPDTKNIQYFGAGTRLSVL.

This clonotype was picked up many times. V and J are TRBV3-1 and TRBJ1-5, with D uncertain. CDR3 size: 15 residues. Trimming pared 1 base from V and 0 bases from J, leaving 7 bases between. CDR1 and CDR2 from the germline V gene are LGHDT and YNNKEL (reference sequence). The CDR3 reads CASSQGADSNQPQHF. In nucleotides, the CDR3 is TGTGCCAGCAGCCAAGGGGCAGATAGCAATCAGCCCCAGCATTTT.

V usage is TRBV18 and J usage is TRBJ2-1; D ambiguous. The V gene's germline CDR1 is KGHSH and CDR2 LQKENI. CDR3 length equals 14 residues. V was cut by 5 bases and J by 8 bases, with 16 bases left in between. Here the CDR3 reads CASSAFPRGHEQFF. The CDR3 DNA reads as TGTGCCAGCTCAGCCTTCCCTAGAGGACATGAGCAGTTCTTC.

The DNA for the CDR3 is TGTGCCTGGAGTGCAGGGGGTAATCAGCCCCAGCATTTT. Translation gives CAWSAGGNQPQHF. The chain is built from TRBV30 and TRBJ1-5; 7 nucleotides agree with TRBD1. CDR1 GTSNPN and CDR2 SVGIG come from the germline V gene (reference sequence). V trimming: 1 base; J trimming: 4 bases; junction bases outside the gene matches: 1. This CDR3 comprises 13 residues. Supplemented by reference TRBV30 and TRBJ1-5, the full variable domain reads SQTIHQWPATLVQPVGSPLSLECTVEGTSNPNLYWYRQAAGRGLQLLFYSVGIGQISSEVPQNLSASRPQDRQFILSSKKLLLSDSGFYLCAWSAGGNQPQHFGDGTRLSIL.

As for this clonotype: Relative to the germline gene, one junction end is altered; a read error may explain this. The chain couples TRBV20-1 to TRBJ2-1, with 8 bases matching TRBD2. The CDR3 loop spans 16 amino acids. Germline V gives CDR1 DFQATT, CDR2 SNEGSKA (reference sequence). DNA of the CDR3: TGCAGTACTAGGGGGGGCGTACGGGAGGGGTACAATGAGCAGTTCTTC. Translated: CSTRGGVREGYNEQFF.

This clonotype was seen many times. V is TRBV7-9 and J is TRBJ1-1; D is unresolved. The V and J ends lost 3 bases and 1 base respectively, with 12 bases between them. This CDR3 is built from 15 residues. The germline CDR1 and CDR2 sequences are SEHNR and FQNEAQ (reference sequence). For the CDR3, the DNA is TGTGCCAGCAGCTTCTCCTGGGATCGGAACACTGAAGCTTTCTTT. As protein: CASSFSWDRNTEAFF.

Many counts were recorded for this clonotype. This chain connects TRBV12-3 or TRBV12-4 to TRBJ2-1, with D unclear. Trimming took off 8 bases at V and 9 bases at J, with 17 bases between the two ends. This CDR3 spans 13 amino acids. This CDR3 reads CASEYGWGFEQFF. CDR3 sequence (DNA): TGTGCCAGCGAGTATGGGTGGGGATTTGAGCAGTTCTTC.

This clonotype was found a few times. This chain joins TRBV5-1 and TRBJ2-5, with a possible D match to TRBD2 (5 bases). The germline V gene has CDR1 SGHRS and CDR2 YFSETQ. Trimming shortened V by 0 bases and J by 5 bases, and 14 bases separated the two germline ends. The CDR3 runs to 15 residues. The CDR3 DNA reads as TGCGCCAGCAGCTTGGATGACGGGGTAGGCGAGACCCAGTACTTC. Encoded protein: CASSLDDGVGETQYF.

This clonotype was seen at least ten times. The chain recombines TRBV2 with TRBJ1-2, with a weak D call TRBD1 (5 bases). Germline V gene lookup returns CDR1 SNHLY and CDR2 FYNNEI. The CDR3 totals 13 residues. V shed 4 bases and J shed 6 bases, with 12 bases lying between them. CDR3 residues: CASSAGTGHGYTF. The CDR3, as DNA: TGTGCCAGCAGTGCCGGGACGGGACATGGCTACACCTTC.

Many counts were recorded for this clonotype. The V call is TRBV15, the J call TRBJ2-1; D unresolved. Germline V CDR1 and CDR2: LNHNV, YYDKDF (reference sequence). Trimming cost V 0 bases and J 8 bases, with 8 bases left between them. CDR3 length equals 13 residues. Written as DNA, the CDR3 is TGTGCCACCAGCAGAGATATCGGTTATGAGCAGTTCTTC. Protein product: CATSRDIGYEQFF.

This clonotype was detected many times. The rearrangement links TRBV5-1 to TRBJ2-7; D is unresolved. From germline, CDR1 is SGHRS and CDR2 YFSETQ. This CDR3 has 14 residues. V was pared by 5 bases and J by 5 bases, with 17 bases between. In DNA, the CDR3 is TGCGCCAGCAGTGGTGTGGGGTCTGCTAACGAGCAGTACTTC. Translated: CASSGVGSANEQYF.

This clonotype was seen just once. The chain is built from TRBV20-1 and TRBJ2-1, with a weak D call TRBD2 (5 bases). In germline, CDR1 is DFQATT, CDR2 SNEGSKA (reference sequence). V was clipped by 6 bases and J by 0 bases, with 12 bases between them. The CDR3 is made up of 14 amino acids. The CDR3 DNA sequence: TGCAGTGCCGACCGGACTTTCTCCTACAATGAGCAGTTCTTC. Translating it yields CSADRTFSYNEQFF.

The chain links TRBV7-7 to TRBJ2-3, with TRBD2 as a possible D gene (6 bases). The CDR3 is 14 residues long. Germline assignment: CDR1 SSHAT and CDR2 FNYEAQ (reference sequence). V was pared by 5 bases and J by 0 bases, with 9 bases between. CDR3 loop: CASSVGTSTDTQYF. In DNA, the CDR3 is TGTGCCAGCAGCGTAGGGACTAGCACAGATACGCAGTATTTT.